This T cell receptor beta chain comes out of a study of neurological immune-mediated disorders. Deletions cut 3 bases from V and 3 bases from J, with 9 bases between. Germline CDR1 and CDR2: MNHEY and SMNVEV (reference sequence). This CDR3 spans 13 amino acids. Study results and caveats: The multiple sclerosis repertoire cluster lacked an association with any feature, whether clinical or MRI. Patients with HTLV-1-associated myelopathy showed the most TCR clonal expansion. Those with multiple sclerosis showed the least, falling below healthy controls.

A remark on this clonotype: The antigen is undetermined.

The authors produced cDNA by 5'RACE using 10-nucleotide random UMIs. Each CDR3 protein is one row after TCRdb ran MiXCR on the 5' RACE reads. The data contain roughly 56,000 distinct CDR3 sequences, 3% to 4% of them singletons. This sequence joins TRBV27 and TRBJ2-7; D uncertain. The specimen was PBMCs. The clonotype comes from a woman in her sixties with multiple sclerosis. CDR3 nucleotides: TGTGCCAGCAGTTTCTCCCGATACTACGAGCAGTACTTC. Its protein product is CASSFSRYYEQYF.